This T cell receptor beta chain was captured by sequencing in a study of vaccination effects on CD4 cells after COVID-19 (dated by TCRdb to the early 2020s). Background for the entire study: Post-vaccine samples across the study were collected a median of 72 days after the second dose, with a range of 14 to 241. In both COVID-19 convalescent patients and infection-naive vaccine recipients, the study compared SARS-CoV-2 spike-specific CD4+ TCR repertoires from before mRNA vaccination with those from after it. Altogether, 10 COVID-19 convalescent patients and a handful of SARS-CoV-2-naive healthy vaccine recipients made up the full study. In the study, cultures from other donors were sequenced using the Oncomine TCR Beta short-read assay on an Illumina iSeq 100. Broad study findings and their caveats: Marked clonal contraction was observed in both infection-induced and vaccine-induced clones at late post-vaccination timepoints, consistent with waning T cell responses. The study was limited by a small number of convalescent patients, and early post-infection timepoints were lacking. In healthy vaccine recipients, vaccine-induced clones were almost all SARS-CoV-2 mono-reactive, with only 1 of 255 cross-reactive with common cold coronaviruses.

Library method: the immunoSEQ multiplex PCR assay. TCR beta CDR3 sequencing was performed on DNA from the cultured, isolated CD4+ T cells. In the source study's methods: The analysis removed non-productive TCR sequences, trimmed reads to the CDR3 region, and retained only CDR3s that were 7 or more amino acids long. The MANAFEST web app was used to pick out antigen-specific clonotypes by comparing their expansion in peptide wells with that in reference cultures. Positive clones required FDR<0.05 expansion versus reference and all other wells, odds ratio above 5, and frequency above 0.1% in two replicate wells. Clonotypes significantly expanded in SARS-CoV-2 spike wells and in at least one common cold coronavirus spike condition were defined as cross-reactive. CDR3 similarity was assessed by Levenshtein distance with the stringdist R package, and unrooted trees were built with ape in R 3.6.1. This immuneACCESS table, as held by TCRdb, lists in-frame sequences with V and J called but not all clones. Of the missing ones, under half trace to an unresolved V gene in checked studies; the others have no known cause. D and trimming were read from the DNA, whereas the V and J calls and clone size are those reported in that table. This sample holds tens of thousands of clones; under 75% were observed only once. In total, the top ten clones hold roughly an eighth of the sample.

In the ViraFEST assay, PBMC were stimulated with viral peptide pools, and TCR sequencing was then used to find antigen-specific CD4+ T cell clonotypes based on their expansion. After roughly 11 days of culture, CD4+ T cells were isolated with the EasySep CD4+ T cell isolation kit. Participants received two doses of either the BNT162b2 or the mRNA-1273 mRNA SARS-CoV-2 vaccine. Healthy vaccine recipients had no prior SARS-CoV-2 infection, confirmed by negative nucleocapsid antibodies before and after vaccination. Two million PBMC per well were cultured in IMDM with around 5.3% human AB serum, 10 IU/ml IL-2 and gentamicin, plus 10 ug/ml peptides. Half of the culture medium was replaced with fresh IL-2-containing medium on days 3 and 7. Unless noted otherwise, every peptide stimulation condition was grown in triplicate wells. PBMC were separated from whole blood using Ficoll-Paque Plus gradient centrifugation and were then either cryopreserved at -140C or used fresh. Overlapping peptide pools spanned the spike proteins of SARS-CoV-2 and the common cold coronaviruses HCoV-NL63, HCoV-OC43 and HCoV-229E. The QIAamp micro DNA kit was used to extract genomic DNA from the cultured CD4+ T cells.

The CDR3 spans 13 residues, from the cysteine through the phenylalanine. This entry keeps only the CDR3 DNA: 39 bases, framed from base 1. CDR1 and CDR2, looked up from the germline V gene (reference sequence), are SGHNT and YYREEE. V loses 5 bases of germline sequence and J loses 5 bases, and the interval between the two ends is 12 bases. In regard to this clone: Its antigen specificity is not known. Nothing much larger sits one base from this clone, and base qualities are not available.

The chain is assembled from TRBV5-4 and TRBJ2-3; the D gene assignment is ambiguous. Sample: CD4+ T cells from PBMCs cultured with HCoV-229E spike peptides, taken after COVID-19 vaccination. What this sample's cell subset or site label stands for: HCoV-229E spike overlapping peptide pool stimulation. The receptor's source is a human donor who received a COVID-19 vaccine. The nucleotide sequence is TGTGCCAGCAGATCGCGAAGTCAAGATACGCAGTATTTT. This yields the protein CASRSRSQDTQYF. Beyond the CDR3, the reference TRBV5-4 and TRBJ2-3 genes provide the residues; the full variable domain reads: ETGVTQSPTHLIKTRGQQVTLRCSSQSGHNTVSWYQQALGQGPQFIFQYYREEENGRGNFPPRFSGLQFPNYSSELNVNALELDDSALYLCASRSRSQDTQYFGPGTRLTVL.